The source of this T cell receptor (beta chain) is a study of blood T cell repertoires in COVID-19. The overall study: Sites in the United States, Italy and Spain provided acute and convalescent COVID-19 samples.

Assay: immunoSEQ multiplex PCR; the TCRdb copy retains only in-frame clones and omits some. In the table there are more than 110,000 clones, around 80% of which are singletons. The junction had 6 bases not matched to a gene; V was cut back by 4 bases and J by 7 bases. The germline V gene encodes CDR1 SNHLY and CDR2 FYNNEI. The CDR3 extends over 15 amino acids. Sequencing was done on a sample of peripheral blood. V usage is TRBV2 and J usage is TRBJ2-1; TRBD2 agrees at 11 bases. The TCR sequence derives from a man aged 60 to 75 with acute or convalescent COVID-19. CDR3 sequence: CASSATSGSGNEQFF. Here the CDR3 DNA reads TGTGCCAGCAGTGCAACTAGCGGGAGTGGAAATGAGCAGTTCTTC.